A single sample gave rise to the 23 T cell receptor beta chains below, sequenced in a study of read filtering for tumor transcriptome and immune sequencing. This library used 300 to 450 ng RNA and molecular barcoded adaptors spanning alpha/delta and beta/gamma chains. TCRdb itself ran the reads through MiXCR, one entry per CDR3 protein. The repertoire includes nearly 60,000 distinct CDR3 sequences, 12% of them detected once, and roughly 16% sits in the top ten. Sequencing was done on a sample of a population of CD138-negative cells sorted from bone marrow. The receptors derive from a donor aged 40 or over with multiple myeloma.

As concerns this clonotype: At one end, the junction sequence differs from germline, possibly due to a read error. The chain joins TRBV11-2 to TRBJ1-5; D is unclear. CDR1 SGHAT and CDR2 FQNNGV come from the germline V gene. The CDR3 contains 12 residues. This CDR3 is CASSSNNQSQHF. The CDR3 coding sequence is TGTGCCAGCAGCTCGAACAATCAGTCCCAGCATTTT.

This clonotype was recorded at least ten times. The chain carries TRBV30 and TRBJ1-1; 7 positions match TRBD1. J lost 1 base, V lost 4 bases, and 0 bases had no gene match. Germline-derived CDR1 and CDR2 are GTSNPN and SVGIG (reference sequence). The CDR3 is made up of 12 amino acids. The CDR3 coding sequence is TGTGCCTGGAACAGGGGGAACACTGAAGCTTTCTTT. Encoded protein: CAWNRGNTEAFF.

This clonotype was seen at least ten times. V is TRBV4-2 and J is TRBJ2-7; 8 bases line up with TRBD1. The CDR3 totals 15 residues. The germline gives CDR1 LGHNA, CDR2 YNFKEQ. V lost 2 bases and J lost 6; bases outside the gene matches: 9. CDR3 DNA sequence: TGTGCCAGCAGCCAAACCCCACAACAGGGGGTCGAGCAGTACTTC. Translation gives CASSQTPQQGVEQYF.

For this clonotype: This may be a read error: a much more frequent sequence differs by one nucleotide. The genes are TRBV2 and TRBJ2-2, with D unresolved. The CDR3 has 16 amino acids. V gave up 8 bases and J gave up 0 bases, with 16 bases separating them. Germline lookup yields CDR1 SNHLY and CDR2 FYNNEI. The CDR3 loop is CASSGVPSANTGELFF. The CDR3 nucleotides are TGTGCCAGCTCTGGGGTTCCGTCTGCGAACACCGGGGAGCTGTTTTTT. The full variable domain, with the rest looked up from reference TRBV2 and TRBJ2-2, is EPEVTQTPSHQVTQMGQEVILRCVPISNHLYFYWYRQILGQKVEFLVSFYNNEISEKSEIFDDQFSVERPDGSNFTLKIRSTKLEDSAMYFCASSGVPSANTGELFFGEGSRLTVL.

A note on this clonotype: Given a much more abundant clone one base away, this may be a read error. The CDR3 carries no conserved terminal phenylalanine or tryptophan, so it likely arises from a read error. The chain recombines TRBV28 with TRBJ1-2; D is possibly TRBD1 (5 bases). Per germline, CDR1 MDHEN and CDR2 SYDVKM. Between the trimmed V and J ends, which lost 8 bases and 3 bases, there was a span of 13 bases. This CDR3 has 13 amino acids. CDR3: CASVPGTDYGYTY. In nucleotides, the CDR3 is TGTGCCAGCGTCCCCGGGACGGACTATGGCTACACCTAC.

Comments on this clonotype: This clone may be a read error of a much larger clone one base away. The gene calls are TRBV30 and TRBJ2-7, with 7 bases identical to TRBD2. V lost 3 bases, J lost 5 bases, and 13 bases stayed unmatched. The CDR3 loop spans 15 amino acids. The germline gives CDR1 GTSNPN, CDR2 SVGIG (reference sequence). CDR3 sequence: CAWSRASGGSHEQYF. The CDR3 nucleotides read TGTGCCTGGAGCCGCGCTAGCGGCGGATCCCACGAGCAGTACTTC.

This clonotype was seen many times. The chain carries TRBV9 and TRBJ2-3; 12 nucleotides align to TRBD1. This CDR3 contains 21 residues. The ends lost 5 bases at V and 1 base at J; junction bases unmatched: 20. Germline CDR1 SGDLS, CDR2 YYNGEE. The CDR3 DNA reads as TGTGCCAGCAGTGCGCCTCTGGGACAGGGGGCCCGACTTGGTGGCACAGATACGCAGTATTTT. It yields the protein CASSAPLGQGARLGGTDTQYF.

This clonotype was seen a few times. This sequence joins TRBV7-2 and TRBJ1-1; D might be TRBD1 (5 bases). In germline, CDR1 is SGHTA, CDR2 FQGNSA. The CDR3 covers 16 residues. The V gene lost 4 bases and the J gene lost 4 bases, with 19 bases spanning the gap. DNA of the CDR3: TGTGCCAGCAGCTCAACCAGCGGAGGGGCGGGCACTGAAGCTTTCTTT. Residues: CASSSTSGGAGTEAFF.

As regards this clonotype: A much larger clone sits a single nucleotide away, making a read error possible. This chain uses TRBV28 with TRBJ1-5; no clear D gene. The CDR3 runs to 17 residues. The germline CDR1 and CDR2 sequences are MDHEN and SYDVKM. The V gene lost 2 bases and the J gene lost 6 bases, with 20 bases spanning the gap. As DNA, the CDR3 is TGTGCCAGCAGTTTACCCCCTTGGCGACGGCTCAGTCAGCCCCAGCATTTT. Translation gives CASSLPPWRRLSQPQHF.

In regard to this clonotype: A read error may be the cause here, since a much bigger clone is one base away. The chain links TRBV23-1 to TRBJ2-1, with 9 bases fitting TRBD2. TRBV23-1 is an ORF; its function is uncertain. This CDR3 region has 15 residues. The CDR3 sequence is CAGSQAGGTREKQFF. CDR3 in DNA: TGCGCCGGCAGTCAAGCGGGGGGTACGAGGGAAAAGCAGTTCTTC.

Concerning this clonotype: A much larger clone differs from this one at a single base, so this may be a read error. The CDR3 DNA is TGTGCCTGCACCCCGACTAGCGGGGTAGCAGATACGCAGTATTTT. It translates to CACTPTSGVADTQYF. The chain couples TRBV12-3 or TRBV12-4 to TRBJ2-3; the match to TRBD2 covers 11 bases. This CDR3 is 15 amino acids long. Trimming took 11 bases from V and 4 from J; bases not matched to a gene: 11.

This clonotype was seen ten or more times. The chain employs TRBV20-1 and TRBJ2-1; a possible D gene is TRBD1 (5 bases). Germline V gene data show CDR1 as DFQATT and CDR2 as SNEGSKA (reference sequence). This CDR3 spans 12 amino acids. Trimming left V 6 bases short and J 8 bases short, with 14 bases between. The CDR3 region is CSATPQGHEQFF. CDR3 sequence (DNA): TGCAGTGCCACCCCGCAGGGCCATGAGCAGTTCTTC.

This clonotype was counted many times. The V call is TRBV3-1, the J call TRBJ1-1, with D possibly matching TRBD1 (6 bases). Deletions cut 4 bases from V and 0 bases from J, with 12 bases between. The CDR3 is 15 residues long. Germline loops: CDR1 LGHDT, CDR2 YNNKEL (reference sequence). The chain's CDR3 is CASSRPGQMNTEAFF. In nucleotides, the CDR3 is TGTGCCAGCAGCCGTCCTGGACAGATGAACACTGAAGCTTTCTTT.

This clonotype has at least ten counts. The V call is TRBV29-1, the J call TRBJ1-1; D call uncertain. There are 13 residues in the CDR3. The V gene's germline CDR1 is SQVTM and CDR2 ANQGSEA. The V end was cut by 2 bases, the J end by 0 bases, with 7 bases between. CDR3 region: CSVETQVNTEAFF. The CDR3 DNA reads as TGCAGCGTTGAAACCCAGGTGAACACTGAAGCTTTCTTT.

This clonotype has just one count. V and J are TRBV24-1 and TRBJ2-7; 9 bases map to TRBD1. The CDR3 is made up of 14 amino acids. Germline CDR1 is KGHDR and CDR2 is SFDVKD. V lost 3 bases to trimming and J lost 3 bases; unmatched junction nucleotides: 2. DNA of the CDR3: TGTGCCACCAGTGATCCGGGACAGGGCTACGAGCAGTACTTC. It encodes CATSDPGQGYEQYF.

This clonotype was detected ten times or more. The chain recombines TRBV7-2 with TRBJ1-1; D is uncertain. V was cut by 5 bases and J by 0 bases, with 13 bases left in between. Germline CDR1 reads SGHTA; CDR2 reads FQGNSA. CDR3 length: 15 residues. The CDR3 bases are TGTGCCAGCAGCCCTAATTCGGGTTTGAACACTGAAGCTTTCTTT. Translating gives CASSPNSGLNTEAFF.

This clonotype was recorded many times. The chain carries TRBV28 and TRBJ1-5; 12 bases align to TRBD1. The CDR3 has 16 amino acids. Germline V gene sequence: CDR1 MDHEN, CDR2 SYDVKM. J gave up 6 bases and V 5 bases, and 8 bases lay outside the gene matches. The CDR3 protein is CASSPWGQGAAQPQHF. CDR3 sequence (DNA): TGTGCCAGCAGTCCGTGGGGACAGGGGGCGGCTCAGCCCCAGCATTTT.

This clonotype was observed many times. V is TRBV7-2 and J is TRBJ1-1; D gene uncertain. Trimming cost V 5 bases and J 0 bases, with 13 bases left between them. From germline, CDR1 is SGHTA and CDR2 FQGNSA. This CDR3 comprises 15 residues. CDR3 protein: CASSLTTALNTEAFF. The CDR3, as DNA: TGTGCCAGCAGCCTTACCACCGCCTTGAACACTGAAGCTTTCTTT.

In this sample, this clonotype turned up a few times. A read error is possible here, since a much larger clone lies one base away. The chain links TRBV20-1 to TRBJ2-5; D possibly corresponds to TRBD1 (5 bases). Deletions cut 6 bases from V and 5 bases from J, with 10 bases between. Germline lookup yields CDR1 DFQATT and CDR2 SNEGSKA (reference sequence). The CDR3 is 11 residues long. CDR3 region: CSAGVRETQYF. The CDR3 region has the DNA TGCAGTGCAGGGGTCAGGGAGACCCAGTACTTC.

This clonotype was counted at least ten times. This sequence joins TRBV20-1 and TRBJ2-3, with D uncertain. V was pared by 5 bases and J by 0 bases, with 12 bases between. The CDR3 loop spans 14 amino acids. Germline lookup yields CDR1 DFQATT and CDR2 SNEGSKA (reference sequence). In nucleotides, the CDR3 is TGCAGTGCTCACCCGGCTCTTAGCACAGATACGCAGTATTTT. This encodes CSAHPALSTDTQYF.

Many counts were recorded for this clonotype. The chain joins TRBV7-9 to TRBJ1-2; D is undetermined. Germline lookup yields CDR1 SEHNR and CDR2 FQNEAQ (reference sequence). This CDR3 has 14 amino acids. V lost 2 bases and J 1 base, leaving 8 bases between the germline ends. CDR3 bases: TGTGCCAGCAGCTTAACAGCATTTAACTATGGCTACACCTTC. This codes for CASSLTAFNYGYTF.

This clonotype has a handful of counts. The rearrangement joins TRBV5-4 to TRBJ1-1; D possibly corresponds to TRBD1 (6 bases). Deletions cut 1 base from V and 3 bases from J, with 13 bases between. Germline CDR1 is SGHNT and CDR2 is YYREEE (reference sequence). The CDR3 has 15 amino acids. The CDR3 sequence is CASSLPGRGDTEAFF. The CDR3 DNA reads TGTGCCAGCAGCTTGCCGGGCAGGGGAGACACTGAAGCTTTCTTT.

This clonotype has ten or more counts. The chain links TRBV3-1 to TRBJ2-2; weak D call: TRBD2 (6 bases). CDR1 is LGHDT, CDR2 YNNKEL, per germline (reference sequence). The CDR3 runs 15 residues. V lost 0 bases and J 9 bases, leaving 14 bases between the germline ends. Here the CDR3 reads CASSQDYGTLRELFF. CDR3 DNA: TGTGCCAGCAGCCAAGATTATGGGACTCTGCGGGAGCTGTTTTTT.